This T cell receptor (beta chain) was documented in a study of technical replicates of blood from a handful of donors. Trimming removed 4 bases from V and 1 base from J; junction bases left unmatched: 6. Germline V gives CDR1 SGDLS, CDR2 YYNGEE. CDR3 size: 15 residues. This clone was picked up a small number of times. Sequencing used immunoSEQ multiplex PCR; TCRdb keeps in-frame clones, though not all of them. The sample has approximately 92,000 clones, around 95% seen once. This clonotype was sampled from a human donor in good health. The chain combines TRBV9 with TRBJ1-1, with 8 bases lining up with TRBD1. The sequenced material came from T cells isolated from PBMCs. The CDR3 coding sequence is TGTGCCAGCAGCTTAGGACAGGGAAGGAACACTGAAGCTTTCTTT. Residues: CASSLGQGRNTEAFF.